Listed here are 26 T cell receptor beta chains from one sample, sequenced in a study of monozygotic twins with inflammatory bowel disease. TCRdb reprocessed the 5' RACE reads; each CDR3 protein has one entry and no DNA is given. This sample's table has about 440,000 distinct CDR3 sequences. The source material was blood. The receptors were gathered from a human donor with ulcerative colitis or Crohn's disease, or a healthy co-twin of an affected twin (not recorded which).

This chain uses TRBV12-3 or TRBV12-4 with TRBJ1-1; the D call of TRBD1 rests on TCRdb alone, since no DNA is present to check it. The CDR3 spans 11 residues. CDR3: CASSWTGSRFF.

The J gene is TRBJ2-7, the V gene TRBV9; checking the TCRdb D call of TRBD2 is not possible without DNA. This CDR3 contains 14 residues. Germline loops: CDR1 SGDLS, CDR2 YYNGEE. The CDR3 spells CASSYEAVSFEQYF.

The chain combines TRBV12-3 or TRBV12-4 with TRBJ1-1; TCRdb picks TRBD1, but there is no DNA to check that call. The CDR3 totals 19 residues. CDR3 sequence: CASRPWTGGGPQMNTEAFF.

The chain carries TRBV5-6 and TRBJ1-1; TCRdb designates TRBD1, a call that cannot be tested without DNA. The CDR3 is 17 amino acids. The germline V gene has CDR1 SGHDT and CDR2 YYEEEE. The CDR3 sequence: CASSLARQGGRNTEAFF.

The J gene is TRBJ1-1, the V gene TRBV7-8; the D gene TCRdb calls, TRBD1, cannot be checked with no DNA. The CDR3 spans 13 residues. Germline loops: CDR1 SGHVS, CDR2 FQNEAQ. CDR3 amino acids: CASSFTGETEAFF.

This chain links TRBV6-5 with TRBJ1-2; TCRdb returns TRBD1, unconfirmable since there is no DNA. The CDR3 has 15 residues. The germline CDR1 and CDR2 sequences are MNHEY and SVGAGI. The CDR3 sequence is CASSLSRTGGNGYTF.

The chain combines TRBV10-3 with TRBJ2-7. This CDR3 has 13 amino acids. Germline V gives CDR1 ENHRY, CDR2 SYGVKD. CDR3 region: CAIRGNSSYEQYF.

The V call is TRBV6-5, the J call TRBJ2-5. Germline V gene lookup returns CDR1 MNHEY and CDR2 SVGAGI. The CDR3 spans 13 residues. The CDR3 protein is CASKRVVHETQYF.

CDR3 sequence: CASSYSDSRNTEAFF. V and J are TRBV6-2 or TRBV6-3 and TRBJ1-1; TCRdb picks TRBD1, but there is no DNA to check that call. Germline V gene lookup returns CDR1 MNHEY and CDR2 SVGEGT. This CDR3 comprises 15 residues.

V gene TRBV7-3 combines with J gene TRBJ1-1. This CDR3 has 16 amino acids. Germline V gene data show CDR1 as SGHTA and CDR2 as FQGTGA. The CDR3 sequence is CASSLGSRGEHTEAFF.

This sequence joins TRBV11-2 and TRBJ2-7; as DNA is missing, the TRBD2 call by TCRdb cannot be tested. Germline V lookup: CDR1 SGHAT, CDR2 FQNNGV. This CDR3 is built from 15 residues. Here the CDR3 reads CASSSTSGYSYEQYF.

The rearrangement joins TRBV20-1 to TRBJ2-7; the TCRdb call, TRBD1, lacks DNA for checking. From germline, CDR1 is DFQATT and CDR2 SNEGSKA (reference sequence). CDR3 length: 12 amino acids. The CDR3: CSARMGPYEQYF.

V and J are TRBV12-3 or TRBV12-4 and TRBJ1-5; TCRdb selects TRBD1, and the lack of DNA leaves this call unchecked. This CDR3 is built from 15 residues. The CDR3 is CASSRGQGLNQPQHF.

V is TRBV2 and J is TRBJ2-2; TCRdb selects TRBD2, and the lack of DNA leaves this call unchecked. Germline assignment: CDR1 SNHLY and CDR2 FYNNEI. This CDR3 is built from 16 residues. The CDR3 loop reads CASSDLGGINTGELFF.

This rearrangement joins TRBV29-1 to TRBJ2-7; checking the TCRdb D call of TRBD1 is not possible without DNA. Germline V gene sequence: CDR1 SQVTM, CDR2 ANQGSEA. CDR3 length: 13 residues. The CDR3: CSVGAPGSYEQYF.

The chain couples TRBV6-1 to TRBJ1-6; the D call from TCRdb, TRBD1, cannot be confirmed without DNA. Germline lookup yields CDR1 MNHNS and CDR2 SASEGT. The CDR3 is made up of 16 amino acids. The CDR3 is CASSEAGAAYNSPLHF.

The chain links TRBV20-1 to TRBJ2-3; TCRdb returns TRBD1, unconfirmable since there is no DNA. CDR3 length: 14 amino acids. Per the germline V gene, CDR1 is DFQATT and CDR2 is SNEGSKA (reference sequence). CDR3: CSALLTGGTDTQYF.

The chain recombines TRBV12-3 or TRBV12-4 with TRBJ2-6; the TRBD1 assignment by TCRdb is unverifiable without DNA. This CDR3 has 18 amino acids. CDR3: CASSSRTGTFSGANVLTF.

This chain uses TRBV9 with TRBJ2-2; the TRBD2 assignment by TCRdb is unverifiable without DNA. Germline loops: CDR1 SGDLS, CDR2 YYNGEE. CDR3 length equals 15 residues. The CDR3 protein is CASSVGGSGTGELFF.

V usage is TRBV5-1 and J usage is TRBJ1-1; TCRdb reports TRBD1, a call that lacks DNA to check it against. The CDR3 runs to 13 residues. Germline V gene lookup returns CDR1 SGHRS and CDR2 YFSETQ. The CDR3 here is CASSLWGVTEAFF. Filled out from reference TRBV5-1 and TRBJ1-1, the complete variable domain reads KAGVTQTPRYLIKTRGQQVTLSCSPISGHRSVSWYQQTPGQGLQFLFEYFSETQRNKGNFPGRFSGRQFSNSRSEMNVSTLELGDSALYLCASSLWGVTEAFFGQGTRLTVV.

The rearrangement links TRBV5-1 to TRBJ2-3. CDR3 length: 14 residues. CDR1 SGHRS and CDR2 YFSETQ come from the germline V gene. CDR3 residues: CASSLGLAQDTQYF.

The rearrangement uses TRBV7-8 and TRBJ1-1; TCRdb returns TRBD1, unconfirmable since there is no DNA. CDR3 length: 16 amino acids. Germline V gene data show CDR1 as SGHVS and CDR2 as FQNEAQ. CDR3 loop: CASSLALPGAYTEAFF. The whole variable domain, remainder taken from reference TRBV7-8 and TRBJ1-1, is GAGVSQSPRYKVAKRGQDVALRCDPISGHVSLFWYQQALGQGPEFLTYFQNEAQLDKSGLPSDRFFAERPEGSVSTLKIQRTQQEDSAVYLCASSLALPGAYTEAFFGQGTRLTVV.

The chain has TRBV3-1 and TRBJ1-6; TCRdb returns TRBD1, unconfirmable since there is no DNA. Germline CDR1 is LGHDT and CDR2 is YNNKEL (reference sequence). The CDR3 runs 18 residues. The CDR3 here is CASSWGTGGASNNSPLHF.

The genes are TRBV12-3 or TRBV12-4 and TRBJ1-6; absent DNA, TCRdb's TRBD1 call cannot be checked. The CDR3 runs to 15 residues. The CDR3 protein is CASSLRGQGASPLHF.

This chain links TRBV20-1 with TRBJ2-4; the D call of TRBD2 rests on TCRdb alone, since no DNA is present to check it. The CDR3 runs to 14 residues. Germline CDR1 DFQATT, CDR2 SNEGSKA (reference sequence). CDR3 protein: CSARLAGLKNIQYF.

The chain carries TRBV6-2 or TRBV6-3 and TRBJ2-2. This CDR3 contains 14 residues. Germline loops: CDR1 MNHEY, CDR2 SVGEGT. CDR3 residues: CASSHGSYTGELFF.